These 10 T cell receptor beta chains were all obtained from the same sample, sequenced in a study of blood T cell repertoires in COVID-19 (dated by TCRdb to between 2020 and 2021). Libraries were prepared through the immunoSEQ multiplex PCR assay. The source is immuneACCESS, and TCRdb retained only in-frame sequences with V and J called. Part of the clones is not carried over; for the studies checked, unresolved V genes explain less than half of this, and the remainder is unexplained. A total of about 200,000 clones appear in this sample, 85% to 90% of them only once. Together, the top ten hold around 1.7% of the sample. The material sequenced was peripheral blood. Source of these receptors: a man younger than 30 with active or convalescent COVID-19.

The DNA for the CDR3 is TGCGCCAGCAGCACGACTAGCGGGAGCTATGAGACCCAGTACTTC. Amino acid sequence: CASSTTSGSYETQYF. This sequence joins TRBV5-1 and TRBJ2-5, with 12 bases lining up with TRBD2. The CDR3 extends over 15 amino acids. V dropped 4 bases and J dropped 5; count of bases not matched to a gene: 6. Germline V gene sequence: CDR1 SGHRS, CDR2 YFSETQ.

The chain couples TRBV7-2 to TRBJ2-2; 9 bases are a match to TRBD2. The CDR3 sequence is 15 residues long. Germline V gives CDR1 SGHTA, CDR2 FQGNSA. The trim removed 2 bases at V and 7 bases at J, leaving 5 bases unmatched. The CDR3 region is CASSLTGTSNGELFF. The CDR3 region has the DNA TGTGCCAGCAGCTTAACCGGGACTAGCAACGGGGAGCTGTTTTTT.

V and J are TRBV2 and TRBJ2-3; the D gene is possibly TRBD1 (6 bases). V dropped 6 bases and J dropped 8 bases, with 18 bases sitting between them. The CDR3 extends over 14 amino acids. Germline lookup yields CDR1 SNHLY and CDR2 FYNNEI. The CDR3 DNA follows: TGTGCCAGCAGAACCGGGACACCTCGGGGTACGCAGTATTTT. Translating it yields CASRTGTPRGTQYF.

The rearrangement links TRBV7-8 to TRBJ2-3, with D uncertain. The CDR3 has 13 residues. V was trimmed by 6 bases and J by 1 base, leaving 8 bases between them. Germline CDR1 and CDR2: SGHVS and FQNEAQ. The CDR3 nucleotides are TGTGCCAGCAGACCAACAGGCACAGATACGCAGTATTTT. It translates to CASRPTGTDTQYF.

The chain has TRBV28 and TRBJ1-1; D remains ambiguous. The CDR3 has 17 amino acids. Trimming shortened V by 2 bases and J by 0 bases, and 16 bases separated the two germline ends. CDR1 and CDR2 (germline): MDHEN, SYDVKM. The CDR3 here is CASSLPGTPTLNTEAFF. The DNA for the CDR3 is TGTGCCAGCAGTTTACCGGGAACGCCGACGTTGAACACTGAAGCTTTCTTT.

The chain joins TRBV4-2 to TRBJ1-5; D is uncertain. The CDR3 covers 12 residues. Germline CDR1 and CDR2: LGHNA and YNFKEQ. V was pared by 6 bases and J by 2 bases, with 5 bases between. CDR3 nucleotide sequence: TGTGCCAGCAGATCAGGCAATCAGCCCCAGCATTTT. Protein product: CASRSGNQPQHF.

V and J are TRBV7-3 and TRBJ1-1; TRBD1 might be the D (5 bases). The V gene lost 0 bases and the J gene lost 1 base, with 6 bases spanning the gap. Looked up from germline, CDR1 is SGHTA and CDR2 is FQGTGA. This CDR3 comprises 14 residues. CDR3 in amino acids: CASSLTGGNTEAFF. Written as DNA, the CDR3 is TGTGCCAGCAGCTTAACGGGGGGGAACACTGAAGCTTTCTTT.

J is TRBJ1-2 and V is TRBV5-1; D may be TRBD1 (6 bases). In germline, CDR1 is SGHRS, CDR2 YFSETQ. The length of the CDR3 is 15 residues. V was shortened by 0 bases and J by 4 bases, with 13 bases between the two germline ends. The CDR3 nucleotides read TGCGCCAGCAGCTTGGGGGCAGGGGATGTCTATGGCTACACCTTC. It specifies CASSLGAGDVYGYTF.

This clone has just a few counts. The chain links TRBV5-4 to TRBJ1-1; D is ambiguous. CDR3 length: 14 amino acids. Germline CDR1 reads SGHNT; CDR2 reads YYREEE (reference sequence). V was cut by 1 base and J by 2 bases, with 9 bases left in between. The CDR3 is CASSLMSLNTEAFF. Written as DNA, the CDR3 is TGTGCCAGCAGCTTGATGTCGTTAAACACTGAAGCTTTCTTT.

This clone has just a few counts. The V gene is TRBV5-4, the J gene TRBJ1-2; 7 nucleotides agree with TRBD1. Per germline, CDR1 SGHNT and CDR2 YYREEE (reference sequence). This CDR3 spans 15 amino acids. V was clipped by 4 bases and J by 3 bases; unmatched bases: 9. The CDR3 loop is CASSHRQGLDYGYTF. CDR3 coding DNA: TGTGCCAGCAGCCATCGACAGGGTTTAGACTATGGCTACACCTTC.